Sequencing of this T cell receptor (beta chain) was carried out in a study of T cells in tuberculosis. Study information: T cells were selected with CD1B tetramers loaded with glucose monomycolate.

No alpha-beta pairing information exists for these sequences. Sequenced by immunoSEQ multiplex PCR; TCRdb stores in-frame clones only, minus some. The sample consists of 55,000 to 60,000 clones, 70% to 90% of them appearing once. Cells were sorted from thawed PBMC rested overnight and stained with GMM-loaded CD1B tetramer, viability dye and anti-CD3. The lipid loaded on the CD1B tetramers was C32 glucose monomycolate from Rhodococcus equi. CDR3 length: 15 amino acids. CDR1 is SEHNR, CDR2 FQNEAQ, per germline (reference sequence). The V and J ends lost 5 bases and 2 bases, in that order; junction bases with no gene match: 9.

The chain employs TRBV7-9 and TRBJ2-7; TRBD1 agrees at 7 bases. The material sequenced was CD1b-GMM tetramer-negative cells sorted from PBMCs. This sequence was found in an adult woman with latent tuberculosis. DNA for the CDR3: TGTGCCAGCAGCATGATCTTGGGACAGACCTACGAGCAGTACTTC. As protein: CASSMILGQTYEQYF. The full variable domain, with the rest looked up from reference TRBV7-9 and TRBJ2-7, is DTGVSQNPRHKITKRGQNVTFRCDPISEHNRLYWYRQTLGQGPEFLTYFQNEAQLEKSRLLSDRFSAERPKGSFSTLEIQRTEQGDSAMYLCASSMILGQTYEQYFGPGTRLTVT.